This T cell receptor beta chain comes out of a study of human T cells and chemical hapten exposure. This sample's time point: patch test 2, 6 weeks after DPC sensitization. Treatment of the sample: therapeutic diphenylcyclopropenone sensitization with weekly scalp DPC. This clonotype was counted at least ten times. V shed 6 bases and J 2 bases; nucleotides not matched to a gene: 6. The CDR3 extends over 14 amino acids. The germline V gene encodes CDR1 SGHRS and CDR2 YFSETQ. TCRdb independently ran MiXCR on the RACE reads; one entry per CDR3 protein. The table shows some 81,000 distinct CDR3 sequences, with approximately 10% occurring only once.

This chain connects TRBV5-1 to TRBJ2-7, with 9 bases lining up with TRBD2. The source material was whole blood, sampled in connection with sensitization to the hapten diphenylcyclopropenone (DPC). This clonotype originated in a man aged 18 to 29 with alopecia areata. Some clones in this sample may be carry-over from other donors' samples. This chain's CDR3 is CASKLAGGPYEQYF. For the CDR3, the DNA is TGCGCCAGCAAACTAGCGGGTGGCCCCTACGAGCAGTACTTC. Together with reference TRBV5-1 and TRBJ2-7, the CDR3 gives the full variable domain: KAGVTQTPRYLIKTRGQQVTLSCSPISGHRSVSWYQQTPGQGLQFLFEYFSETQRNKGNFPGRFSGRQFSNSRSEMNVSTLELGDSALYLCASKLAGGPYEQYFGPGTRLTVT.